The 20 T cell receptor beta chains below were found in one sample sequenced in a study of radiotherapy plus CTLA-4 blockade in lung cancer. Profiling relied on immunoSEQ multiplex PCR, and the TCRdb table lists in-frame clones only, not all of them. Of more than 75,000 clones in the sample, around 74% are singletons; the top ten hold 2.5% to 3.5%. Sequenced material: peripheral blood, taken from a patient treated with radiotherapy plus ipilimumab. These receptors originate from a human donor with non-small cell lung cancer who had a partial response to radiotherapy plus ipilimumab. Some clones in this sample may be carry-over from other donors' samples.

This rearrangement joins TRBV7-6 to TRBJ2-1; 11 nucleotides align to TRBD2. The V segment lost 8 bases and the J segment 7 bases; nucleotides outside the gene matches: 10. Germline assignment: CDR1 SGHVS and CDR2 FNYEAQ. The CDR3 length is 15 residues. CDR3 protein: CASGDSGRAGNEQFF. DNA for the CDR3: TGTGCCAGCGGGGATAGCGGGAGGGCCGGAAATGAGCAGTTCTTC.

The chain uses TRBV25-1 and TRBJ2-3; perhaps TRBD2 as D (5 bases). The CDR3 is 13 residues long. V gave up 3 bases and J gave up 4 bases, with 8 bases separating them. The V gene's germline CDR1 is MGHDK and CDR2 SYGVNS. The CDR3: CASSDLGADTQYF. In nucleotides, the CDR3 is TGTGCCAGCAGTGACCTCGGGGCAGATACGCAGTATTTT.

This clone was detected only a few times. The CDR3 region has the DNA TGTGCCATAGGACAGACATCCTACGAGCAGTACTTC. Its translation is CAIGQTSYEQYF. V gene TRBV10-3 combines with J gene TRBJ2-7; a possible D gene is TRBD1 (6 bases). Germline CDR1 ENHRY, CDR2 SYGVKD. The V and J ends lost 9 bases and 1 base respectively, with 10 bases between them. This CDR3 comprises 12 residues.

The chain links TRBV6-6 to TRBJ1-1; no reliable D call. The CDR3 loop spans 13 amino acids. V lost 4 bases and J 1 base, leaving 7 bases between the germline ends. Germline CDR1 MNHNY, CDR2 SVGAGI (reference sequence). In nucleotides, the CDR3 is TGTGCCAGCAGTTTTTCAGAGAACACTGAAGCTTTCTTT. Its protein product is CASSFSENTEAFF.

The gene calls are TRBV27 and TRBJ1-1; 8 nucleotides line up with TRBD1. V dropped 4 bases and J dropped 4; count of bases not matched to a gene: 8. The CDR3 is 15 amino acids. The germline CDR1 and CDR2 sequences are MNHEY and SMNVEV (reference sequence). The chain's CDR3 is CASSYTDRVGTEAFF. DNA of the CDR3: TGTGCCAGCAGTTACACGGACAGGGTAGGCACTGAAGCTTTCTTT.

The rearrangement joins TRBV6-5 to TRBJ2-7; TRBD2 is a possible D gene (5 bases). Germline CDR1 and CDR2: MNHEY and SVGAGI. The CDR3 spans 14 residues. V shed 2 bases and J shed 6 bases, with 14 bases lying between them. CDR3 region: CASSYARPGGEQYF. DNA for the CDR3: TGTGCCAGCAGTTACGCGCGGCCCGGAGGCGAGCAGTACTTC.

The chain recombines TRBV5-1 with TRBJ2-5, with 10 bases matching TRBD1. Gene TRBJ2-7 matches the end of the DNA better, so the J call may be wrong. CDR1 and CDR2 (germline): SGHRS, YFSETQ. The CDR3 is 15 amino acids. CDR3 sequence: CASSPRQGADYEQYF. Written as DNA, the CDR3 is TGCGCCAGCAGCCCGCGACAGGGGGCTGATTACGAGCAGTACTTC.

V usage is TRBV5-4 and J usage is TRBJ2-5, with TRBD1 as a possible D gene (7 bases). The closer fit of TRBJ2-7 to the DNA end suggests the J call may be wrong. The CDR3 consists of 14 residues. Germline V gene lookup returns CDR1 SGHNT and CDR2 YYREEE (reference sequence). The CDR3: CASSFMAGGTEQYF. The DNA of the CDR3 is TGTGCCAGCAGCTTTATGGCAGGGGGGACCGAGCAGTACTTC.

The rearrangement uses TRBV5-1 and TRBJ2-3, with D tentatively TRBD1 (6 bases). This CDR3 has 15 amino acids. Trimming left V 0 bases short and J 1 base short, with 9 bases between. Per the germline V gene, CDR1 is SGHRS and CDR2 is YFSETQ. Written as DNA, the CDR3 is TGCGCCAGCAGCTTGGCAGGGGCCCGCACAGATACGCAGTATTTT. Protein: CASSLAGARTDTQYF.

The CDR3 spells CASSLWTGEIGTEAFF. The CDR3 nucleotides are TGTGCCAGCAGCCTATGGACAGGGGAGATCGGCACTGAAGCTTTCTTT. J is TRBJ1-1 and V is TRBV9, with 9 bases aligning to TRBD1. CDR1 is SGDLS and CDR2 is YYNGEE in the germline V gene. V was clipped by 4 bases and J by 4 bases; unmatched bases: 11. The CDR3 extends over 16 amino acids.

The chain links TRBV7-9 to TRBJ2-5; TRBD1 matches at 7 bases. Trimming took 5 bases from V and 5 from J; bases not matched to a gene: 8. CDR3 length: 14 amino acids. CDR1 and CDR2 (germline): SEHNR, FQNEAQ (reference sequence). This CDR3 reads CASSANRGMETQYF. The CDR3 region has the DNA TGTGCCAGCAGCGCCAACAGGGGTATGGAGACCCAGTACTTC.

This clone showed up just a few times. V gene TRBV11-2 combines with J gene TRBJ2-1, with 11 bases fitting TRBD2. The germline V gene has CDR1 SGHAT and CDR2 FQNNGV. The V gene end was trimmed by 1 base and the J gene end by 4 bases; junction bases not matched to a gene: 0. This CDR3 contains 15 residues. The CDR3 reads CASSLGLAGYNEQFF. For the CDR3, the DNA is TGTGCCAGCAGCTTAGGACTAGCGGGGTACAATGAGCAGTTCTTC.

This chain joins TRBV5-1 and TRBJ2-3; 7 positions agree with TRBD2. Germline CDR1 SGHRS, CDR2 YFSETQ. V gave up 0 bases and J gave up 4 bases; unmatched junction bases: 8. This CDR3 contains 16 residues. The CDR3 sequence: CASSLAGTTPPDTQYF. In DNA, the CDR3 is TGCGCCAGCAGCTTGGCCGGGACTACCCCCCCAGATACGCAGTATTTT.

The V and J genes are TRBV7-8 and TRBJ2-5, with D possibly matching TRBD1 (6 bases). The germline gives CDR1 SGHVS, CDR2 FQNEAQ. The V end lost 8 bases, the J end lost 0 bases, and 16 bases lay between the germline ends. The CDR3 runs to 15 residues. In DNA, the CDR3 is TGTGCCAGCGGGGACACCCGGCAGTACCAAGAGACCCAGTACTTC. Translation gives CASGDTRQYQETQYF. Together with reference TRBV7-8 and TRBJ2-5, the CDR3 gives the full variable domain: GAGVSQSPRYKVAKRGQDVALRCDPISGHVSLFWYQQALGQGPEFLTYFQNEAQLDKSGLPSDRFFAERPEGSVSTLKIQRTQQEDSAVYLCASGDTRQYQETQYFGPGTRLLVL.

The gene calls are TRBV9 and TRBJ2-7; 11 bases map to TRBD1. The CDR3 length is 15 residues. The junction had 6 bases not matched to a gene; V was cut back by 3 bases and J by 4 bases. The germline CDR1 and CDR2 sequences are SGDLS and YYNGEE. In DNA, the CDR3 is TGTGCCAGCAGCGAGGGGACAGGGGGAAGGTACGAGCAGTACTTC. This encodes CASSEGTGGRYEQYF.

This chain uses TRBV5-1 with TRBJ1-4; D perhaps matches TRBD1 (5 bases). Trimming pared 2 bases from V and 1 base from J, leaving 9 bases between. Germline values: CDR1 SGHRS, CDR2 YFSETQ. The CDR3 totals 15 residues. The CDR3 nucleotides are TGCGCCAGCAGCTTTTGGGGGGGAACTAATGAAAAACTGTTTTTT. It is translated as CASSFWGGTNEKLFF.

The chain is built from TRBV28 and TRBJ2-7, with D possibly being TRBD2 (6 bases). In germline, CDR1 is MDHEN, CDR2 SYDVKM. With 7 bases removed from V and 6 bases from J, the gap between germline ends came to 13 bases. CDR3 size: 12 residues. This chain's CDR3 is CASTGLLGEQYF. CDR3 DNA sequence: TGTGCCAGCACGGGACTGCTCGGCGAGCAGTACTTC.

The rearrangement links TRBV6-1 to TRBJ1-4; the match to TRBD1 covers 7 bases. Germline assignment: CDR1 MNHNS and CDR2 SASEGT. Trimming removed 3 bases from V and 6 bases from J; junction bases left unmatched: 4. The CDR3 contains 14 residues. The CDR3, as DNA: TGTGCCAGCAGTGACGGGCAGGGGGATGAAAAACTGTTTTTT. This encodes CASSDGQGDEKLFF.

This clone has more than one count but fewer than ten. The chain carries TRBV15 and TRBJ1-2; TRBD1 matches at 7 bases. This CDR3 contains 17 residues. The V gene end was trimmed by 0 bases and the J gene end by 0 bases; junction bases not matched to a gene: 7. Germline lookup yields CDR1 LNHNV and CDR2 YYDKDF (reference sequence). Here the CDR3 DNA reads TGTGCCACCAGCAGAGATTATGGAGACAGGGCTAACTATGGCTACACCTTC. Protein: CATSRDYGDRANYGYTF.

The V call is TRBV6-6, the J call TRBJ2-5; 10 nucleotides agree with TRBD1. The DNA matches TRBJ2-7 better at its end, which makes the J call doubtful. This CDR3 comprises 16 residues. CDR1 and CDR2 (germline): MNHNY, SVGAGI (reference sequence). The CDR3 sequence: CASSYSRQGAAYEQYF. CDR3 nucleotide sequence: TGTGCCAGCAGTTACTCGAGACAGGGGGCGGCCTACGAGCAGTACTTC.